One and the same sample provided the 27 T cell receptor beta chains below, sequenced in a study of vaccination effects on CD4 cells after COVID-19. Their antigens are not known. Repertoires were generated with immunoSEQ multiplex PCR, while TCRdb's copy carries only in-frame clones and drops some. The table records some 16,000 clones, about 78% of them present only once. Ahead of sequencing, the ViraFEST assay grew antigen-specific CD4+ T cells using viral peptide pools. Having been cultured for roughly 11 days, the cells underwent CD4+ T cell isolation. The participants, recipients of two vaccine doses, got either BNT162b2 or mRNA-1273. Sequences were derived from CD4+ T cells from PBMCs cultured with HCoV-NL63 spike peptides, sampled after COVID-19 vaccination. The origin of the receptors is a human donor who received a COVID-19 vaccine.

The chain employs TRBV10-3 and TRBJ1-6, with D uncertain. Germline-derived CDR1 and CDR2 are ENHRY and SYGVKD. Trimming cost V 3 bases and J 0 bases, with 6 bases left between them. This CDR3 comprises 15 residues. For the CDR3, the DNA is TGTGCCATCAGTGAAGGGAGCTCCTATAATTCACCCCTCCACTTT. This gives the protein CAISEGSSYNSPLHF.

The V call is TRBV19, the J call TRBJ2-2; TRBD1 is a possible D gene (5 bases). V was shortened by 10 bases and J by 1 base, with 16 bases between the two germline ends. The CDR3 is made up of 15 amino acids. Looked up from germline, CDR1 is LNHDA and CDR2 is SQIVND (reference sequence). CDR3: CATKGIDRNTGELFF. For the CDR3, the DNA is TGTGCCACCAAGGGAATCGACAGGAACACCGGGGAGCTGTTTTTT.

The rearrangement joins TRBV19 to TRBJ1-1; 8 bases fit TRBD1. CDR3 length: 14 amino acids. CDR1 and CDR2 (germline): LNHDA, SQIVND (reference sequence). J lost 2 bases, V lost 6 bases, and 5 bases had no gene match. Here the CDR3 reads CASRRTGLNTEAFF. The CDR3 nucleotides read TGTGCCAGTAGGCGGACAGGGCTAAACACTGAAGCTTTCTTT.

The J gene is TRBJ1-4, the V gene TRBV3-1 (or the pseudogene TRBV3-2); D is unclear. Germline V lookup: CDR1 LGHDT, CDR2 YNNKEL (reference sequence). The CDR3 is 16 residues long. V lost 0 bases and J lost 0, with 8 bases in between. DNA of the CDR3: TGTGCCAGCAGCCAAGATCGGGTTGCAACTAATGAAAAACTGTTTTTT. It yields the protein CASSQDRVATNEKLFF.

This clone was observed a handful of times. The chain joins TRBV5-6 to TRBJ1-5; unclear D gene. Per the germline V gene, CDR1 is SGHDT and CDR2 is YYEEEE. Trimming cost V 0 bases and J 2 bases, with 0 bases left between them. CDR3 length: 12 amino acids. The CDR3 coding sequence is TGTGCCAGCAGCTTGGGCAATCAGCCCCAGCATTTT. It yields the protein CASSLGNQPQHF.

V usage is TRBV7-2 and J usage is TRBJ1-1; D may be TRBD1 (6 bases). Germline CDR1 SGHTA, CDR2 FQGNSA. V gave up 4 bases and J gave up 0 bases, with 12 bases separating them. This CDR3 contains 15 residues. The CDR3 bases are TGTGCCAGCAGCTCCCAGGGGCTGCTGAACACTGAAGCTTTCTTT. Translated, it gives CASSSQGLLNTEAFF.

The J gene is TRBJ2-7, the V gene TRBV6-1, with 10 bases matching TRBD1. Germline V gene lookup returns CDR1 MNHNS and CDR2 SASEGT. CDR3 length equals 14 residues. The V and J ends lost 6 bases and 2 bases, in that order; junction bases with no gene match: 4. The CDR3 DNA sequence: TGTGCCAGCAGCCGGACAGGGGGTACCTACGAGCAGTACTTC. Encoded protein: CASSRTGGTYEQYF.

The rearrangement links TRBV5-1 to TRBJ2-2; 7 bases agree with TRBD1. CDR3 length: 14 amino acids. Germline V gives CDR1 SGHRS, CDR2 YFSETQ. J gave up 3 bases and V 1 base, and 0 bases lay outside the gene matches. CDR3 DNA: TGCGCCAGCAGCTTGCAGGGGGACACCGGGGAGCTGTTTTTT. This codes for CASSLQGDTGELFF.

The chain joins TRBV2 to TRBJ1-2; maybe TRBD1 (6 bases). Germline V lookup: CDR1 SNHLY, CDR2 FYNNEI. V shed 7 bases and J shed 3 bases, with 12 bases lying between them. The CDR3 sequence is 13 residues long. CDR3: CASTRTEYYGYTF. CDR3 sequence (DNA): TGTGCCAGCACTAGGACAGAGTACTATGGCTACACCTTC.

The chain employs TRBV19 and TRBJ1-2; TRBD1 might be the D (5 bases). There are 13 residues in the CDR3. With 4 bases removed from V and 6 bases from J, the gap between germline ends came to 12 bases. Germline V CDR1 and CDR2: LNHDA, SQIVND (reference sequence). This chain's CDR3 is CASSRLQGDGYTF. In DNA, the CDR3 is TGTGCCAGTAGTAGGTTGCAGGGAGATGGCTACACCTTC.

This CDR3 reads CASSRTGVGYTF. CDR3 in DNA: TGTGCCAGCAGTCGGACAGGGGTTGGCTACACCTTC. The chain links TRBV6-5 to TRBJ1-2; 9 bases agree with TRBD1. J was trimmed by 7 bases and V by 5 bases; bases with no gene match: 2. The CDR3 totals 12 residues. From germline, CDR1 is MNHEY and CDR2 SVGAGI.

The chain recombines TRBV5-1 with TRBJ1-5, with D perhaps TRBD1 (5 bases). The CDR3 loop spans 15 amino acids. Trimming removed 0 bases at V and 3 bases at J, with 10 bases between. Germline values: CDR1 SGHRS, CDR2 YFSETQ. The CDR3 sequence is CASSLGPTVNQPQHF. The DNA of the CDR3 is TGCGCCAGCAGCTTGGGGCCGACAGTCAATCAGCCCCAGCATTTT.

This clone was found a few times. This chain connects TRBV14 to TRBJ2-5; TRBD2 matches 10 bases. J was trimmed by 2 bases and V by 2 bases; bases with no gene match: 8. This CDR3 is built from 17 residues. Per the germline V gene, CDR1 is SGHDN and CDR2 is FVKESK. CDR3 sequence (DNA): TGTGCCAGCAGCCAACTAGCGGGGGACCCAAAGCAAGAGACCCAGTACTTC. It is translated as CASSQLAGDPKQETQYF.

This rearrangement joins TRBV5-1 to TRBJ1-3; D unresolved. The CDR3 consists of 15 residues. The germline V gene has CDR1 SGHRS and CDR2 YFSETQ. The V end was cut by 0 bases, the J end by 0 bases, with 7 bases between. The CDR3 spells CASSLDGSSGNTIYF. In DNA, the CDR3 is TGCGCCAGCAGCTTGGATGGCAGCTCTGGAAACACCATATATTTT.

This clone has more than one count but fewer than ten. The V and J genes are TRBV9 and TRBJ2-2, with TRBD2 identical over 8 bases. Germline loops: CDR1 SGDLS, CDR2 YYNGEE. This CDR3 has 17 amino acids. With 3 bases clipped from V and 4 bases from J, the junction kept 11 bases outside the gene matches. The DNA for the CDR3 is TGTGCCAGCAGCGCAACCTCCCGGGGGGGAGTCACCGGGGAGCTGTTTTTT. Its translation is CASSATSRGGVTGELFF.

The genes are TRBV3-1 (or the pseudogene TRBV3-2) and TRBJ2-1; 11 bases are shared with TRBD2. The germline V gene has CDR1 LGHDT and CDR2 YNNKEL (reference sequence). After removal of 0 bases from V and 4 bases from J, the junction contained 8 bases not matched to a gene. The CDR3 length is 18 residues. Here the CDR3 DNA reads TGTGCCAGCAGCCAAGATCTTCCCGGGACTAGCGGATACAATGAGCAGTTCTTC. Translating gives CASSQDLPGTSGYNEQFF.

The chain links TRBV6-5 to TRBJ2-5; 8 nucleotides match TRBD1. CDR1 is MNHEY and CDR2 is SVGAGI in the germline V gene. The CDR3 runs to 16 residues. Losses at the gene ends were 0 bases for V and 5 bases for J; bases not matched to a gene: 8. CDR3 bases: TGTGCCAGCAGTTACTCGACAGGGGAGATCGGTGAGACCCAGTACTTC. Its translation is CASSYSTGEIGETQYF.

V and J are TRBV5-1 and TRBJ2-3; D is ambiguous. Trimming pared 6 bases from V and 1 base from J, leaving 6 bases between. The CDR3 extends over 12 amino acids. The germline V gene has CDR1 SGHRS and CDR2 YFSETQ. CDR3 sequence: CASNDGTDTQYF. The CDR3 nucleotides are TGCGCCAGCAATGACGGCACAGATACGCAGTATTTT.

V gene TRBV28 combines with J gene TRBJ2-1; no reliable D call. Germline V CDR1 and CDR2: MDHEN, SYDVKM. V was shortened by 6 bases and J by 4 bases, with 13 bases between the two germline ends. CDR3 length: 14 residues. Here the CDR3 DNA reads TGTGCCAGCAGCGCAACAGAGCCTTACAATGAGCAGTTCTTC. Protein product: CASSATEPYNEQFF.

The count of this clone is one. The rearrangement uses TRBV14 and TRBJ2-1; D possibly corresponds to TRBD2 (6 bases). This CDR3 spans 16 amino acids. Germline lookup yields CDR1 SGHDN and CDR2 FVKESK. V lost 5 bases and J lost 3, with 17 bases in between. The CDR3 region is CASSKNLPGLYNEQFF. The CDR3 DNA reads TGTGCCAGCAGCAAAAATCTTCCGGGACTCTACAATGAGCAGTTCTTC.

The chain links TRBV3-1 (or the pseudogene TRBV3-2) to TRBJ2-7; 14 bases are a match to TRBD2. Germline assignment: CDR1 LGHDT and CDR2 YNNKEL (reference sequence). The CDR3 is made up of 16 amino acids. J was trimmed by 4 bases and V by 2 bases; bases with no gene match: 4. The CDR3 is CASSQKGLAGEYEQYF. The CDR3 bases are TGTGCCAGCAGCCAAAAGGGACTAGCGGGAGAATACGAGCAGTACTTC.

The chain is built from TRBV7-2 and TRBJ1-5; D gene ambiguous. V lost 1 base and J lost 3, with 13 bases in between. Germline-derived CDR1 and CDR2 are SGHTA and FQGNSA. The length of the CDR3 is 16 residues. The CDR3 coding sequence is TGTGCCAGCAGCTTAGGGGTTTTCGGTCCCAATCAGCCCCAGCATTTT. This translates into CASSLGVFGPNQPQHF. Variable domain in full (rest from reference TRBV7-2 and TRBJ1-5): GAGVSQSPSNKVTEKGKDVELRCDPISGHTALYWYRQSLGQGLEFLIYFQGNSAPDKSGLPSDRFSAERTGGSVSTLTIQRTQQEDSAVYLCASSLGVFGPNQPQHFGDGTRLSIL.

V gene TRBV6-1 combines with J gene TRBJ1-1; 10 nucleotides align to TRBD1. J was trimmed by 5 bases and V by 3 bases; bases with no gene match: 12. This CDR3 is 17 amino acids long. CDR1 and CDR2 (germline): MNHNS, SASEGT. The DNA for the CDR3 is TGTGCCAGCAGTGACCGGACAGGGGGGTGGTTTCGGACTGAAGCTTTCTTT. Translated, it gives CASSDRTGGWFRTEAFF.

The chain has TRBV12-3 or TRBV12-4 and TRBJ2-7; D could derive from TRBD1 or TRBD2 (5 bases each). This CDR3 has 12 amino acids. Trimming cost V 7 bases and J 2 bases, with 9 bases left between them. The CDR3 region is CASNRGTYEQYF. DNA of the CDR3: TGTGCCAGCAACCGGGGCACCTACGAGCAGTACTTC.

This clone was counted between two and nine times. This chain connects TRBV5-1 to TRBJ1-1; maybe TRBD1 (5 bases). The V gene's germline CDR1 is SGHRS and CDR2 YFSETQ. Deletions cut 2 bases from V and 0 bases from J, with 11 bases between. The CDR3 covers 15 residues. The CDR3 DNA sequence: TGCGCCAGCAGCTTCCGGGCAGGGATGAACACTGAAGCTTTCTTT. Amino acid sequence: CASSFRAGMNTEAFF.

This rearrangement joins TRBV5-6 to TRBJ1-2; 10 bases agree with TRBD1. Germline V CDR1 and CDR2: SGHDT, YYEEEE. V dropped 5 bases and J dropped 4; count of bases not matched to a gene: 5. CDR3 length: 14 amino acids. The CDR3 coding sequence is TGTGCCAGCAGGTCCGGGACAGGGGCCTATGGCTACACCTTC. This gives the protein CASRSGTGAYGYTF.

The chain carries TRBV28 and TRBJ2-5, with a tentative D call TRBD2 (5 bases). The CDR3 has 13 residues. Germline lookup yields CDR1 MDHEN and CDR2 SYDVKM. V gave up 6 bases and J gave up 4 bases, with 12 bases separating them. The CDR3 spells CASSIGNRETQYF. CDR3 nucleotide sequence: TGTGCCAGCAGCATCGGGAACAGAGAGACCCAGTACTTC.